Listed below are T cell receptor beta chains from one sample, sequenced in a study of naive and memory T cell subsets. TCRdb called the 5' RACE reads again in MiXCR, with one record for every CDR3 protein. The sample contains approximately 30,000 distinct CDR3 sequences, roughly a sixth of which appear only once. The receptors derive from a female donor in good health. The CDR3 runs from the conserved cysteine through the conserved F or W. Each record gives: CDR3 protein, CDR3 DNA, V gene, D gene, clone size, J gene. D genes are given only for firm matches. Not all rows give a size; the values are once, few, many and, for expanded clones, a class.

CDR3 protein: CSARVDQGIHEQYF; CDR3 DNA: TGCAGTGCTAGGGTCGACCAGGGTATCCACGAGCAGTACTTC; V gene: TRBV20-1; D gene: .; clone size: few; J gene: TRBJ2-7
CDR3 protein: CASGLVLGGSGQPQHF; CDR3 DNA: TGTGCTAGTGGTTTGGTACTAGGGGGGTCGGGTCAGCCCCAGCATTTT; V gene: TRBV12-5; D gene: .; clone size: .; J gene: TRBJ1-5
CDR3 protein: CASSQPRDRGLNTQYF; CDR3 DNA: TGTGCCAGCAGCCAGCCCCGGGACAGGGGGCTAAATACGCAGTATTTT; V gene: TRBV7-9; D gene: TRBD1; clone size: .; J gene: TRBJ2-3
CDR3 protein: CSVDSGGDEQYF; CDR3 DNA: TGCAGCGTTGATTCTGGGGGGGACGAGCAGTACTTC; V gene: TRBV29-1; D gene: TRBD2; clone size: .; J gene: TRBJ2-7
CDR3 protein: CATRLEAGENNEQFF; CDR3 DNA: TGTGCCACCAGACTAGAAGCGGGGGAAAACAATGAGCAGTTCTTC; V gene: TRBV15; D gene: TRBD2; clone size: .; J gene: TRBJ2-1
CDR3 protein: CASSLTGSTEAFF; CDR3 DNA: TGTGCCAGCAGCCTAACAGGGAGCACTGAAGCTTTCTTT; V gene: TRBV12-3/TRBV12-4; D gene: .; clone size: .; J gene: TRBJ1-1
CDR3 protein: CSAPRTGGVDGDTF; CDR3 DNA: TGCAGTGCTCCCCGGACAGGGGGAGTGGATGGCGACACCTTC; V gene: TRBV20-1; D gene: TRBD1; clone size: .; J gene: TRBJ1-2
CDR3 protein: CSATQANYGDTF; CDR3 DNA: TGCAGTGCTACTCAAGCTAACTATGGCGACACCTTC; V gene: TRBV20-1; D gene: .; clone size: few; J gene: TRBJ1-2
CDR3 protein: CSVTGYGRTGELFF; CDR3 DNA: TGCAGCGTCACAGGGTACGGGAGGACCGGGGAGCTGTTTTTT; V gene: TRBV29-1; D gene: .; clone size: .; J gene: TRBJ2-2
CDR3 protein: CASSLEGGPQYF; CDR3 DNA: TGTGCCAGCAGTTTAGAGGGGGGCCCGCAGTATTTT; V gene: TRBV12-3/TRBV12-4; D gene: .; clone size: .; J gene: TRBJ2-3
CDR3 protein: CASRSGDSYEQYF; CDR3 DNA: TGTGCCAGTCGCTCGGGGGACTCCTACGAGCAGTACTTC; V gene: TRBV7-9; D gene: .; clone size: .; J gene: TRBJ2-7
CDR3 protein: CASNEDRVYVTGELFF; CDR3 DNA: TGTGCCAGCAACGAGGACAGGGTATATGTCACCGGGGAGCTGTTTTTT; V gene: TRBV12-3/TRBV12-4; D gene: TRBD1; clone size: few; J gene: TRBJ2-2
CDR3 protein: CASSGDSSAGELFF; CDR3 DNA: TGTGCCAGCAGCGGGGACAGCTCCGCCGGGGAGCTGTTTTTT; V gene: TRBV12-3/TRBV12-4; D gene: TRBD1; clone size: .; J gene: TRBJ2-2
CDR3 protein: CASSPSNYGDTF; CDR3 DNA: TGTGCCAGCAGTCCGTCGAACTATGGCGACACCTTC; V gene: TRBV6-5; D gene: .; clone size: .; J gene: TRBJ1-2
CDR3 protein: CSARAVVAENSPLHF; CDR3 DNA: TGCAGTGCTAGAGCGGTCGTGGCAGAAAATTCACCCCTCCACTTT; V gene: TRBV20-1; D gene: .; clone size: .; J gene: TRBJ1-6
CDR3 protein: CSVAKTGSSSGNTIYF; CDR3 DNA: TGCAGCGTGGCAAAGACAGGTTCAAGCTCTGGAAACACCATATATTTT; V gene: TRBV29-1; D gene: .; clone size: medium-sized; J gene: TRBJ1-3
CDR3 protein: CASNLQGGTGELFF; CDR3 DNA: TGTGCCAGCAACTTACAGGGGGGGACCGGGGAGCTGTTTTTT; V gene: TRBV6-5; D gene: .; clone size: few; J gene: TRBJ2-2
CDR3 protein: CSVEDGNQPQHF; CDR3 DNA: TGCAGCGTTGAAGATGGCAATCAGCCCCAGCATTTT; V gene: TRBV29-1; D gene: .; clone size: .; J gene: TRBJ1-5
CDR3 protein: CASSVGGQLNTEAFF; CDR3 DNA: TGTGCCAGCAGCGTAGGTGGCCAGCTGAACACTGAAGCTTTCTTT; V gene: TRBV9; D gene: .; clone size: .; J gene: TRBJ1-1
CDR3 protein: CASNPGLFTEAFF; CDR3 DNA: TGTGCCAGCAACCCCGGACTCTTCACTGAAGCTTTCTTT; V gene: TRBV2; D gene: .; clone size: .; J gene: TRBJ1-1
CDR3 protein: CASSLVTAFYEQYF; CDR3 DNA: TGTGCCAGCAGCTTAGTGACAGCTTTCTACGAGCAGTACTTC; V gene: TRBV7-9; D gene: .; clone size: many; J gene: TRBJ2-7
CDR3 protein: CASSQTSGVTYEQYF; CDR3 DNA: TGTGCCAGCAGCCAAACTAGCGGGGTAACCTACGAGCAGTACTTC; V gene: TRBV7-2; D gene: TRBD2; clone size: few; J gene: TRBJ2-7
CDR3 protein: CASSLLGLAGYNEQFF; CDR3 DNA: TGTGCCAGCAGCCTATTGGGACTAGCGGGTTACAATGAGCAGTTCTTC; V gene: TRBV7-8; D gene: TRBD2; clone size: .; J gene: TRBJ2-1
CDR3 protein: CATSSRDTQYF; CDR3 DNA: TGTGCCACCAGCAGCAGAGATACGCAGTATTTT; V gene: TRBV24-1; D gene: .; clone size: .; J gene: TRBJ2-3
CDR3 protein: CSAREPGSANGELFF; CDR3 DNA: TGCAGTGCTAGAGAACCAGGAAGCGCTAACGGGGAGCTGTTTTTT; V gene: TRBV20-1; D gene: .; clone size: many; J gene: TRBJ2-2
CDR3 protein: CASSDRLGLGEQYF; CDR3 DNA: TGTGCCAGCAGTGACCGCCTGGGACTCGGCGAGCAGTACTTC; V gene: TRBV27; D gene: .; clone size: many; J gene: TRBJ2-7
CDR3 protein: CSAHWMNTEAFF; CDR3 DNA: TGCAGCGCACATTGGATGAACACTGAAGCTTTCTTT; V gene: TRBV29-1; D gene: .; clone size: many; J gene: TRBJ1-1
CDR3 protein: CATSDGLAGGNEQFF; CDR3 DNA: TGTGCCACCAGTGACGGACTAGCGGGGGGGAATGAGCAGTTCTTC; V gene: TRBV24-1; D gene: TRBD2; clone size: few; J gene: TRBJ2-1
CDR3 protein: CASSQVGQRQETQYF; CDR3 DNA: TGTGCCAGCAGCCAAGTGGGACAGAGACAAGAGACCCAGTACTTC; V gene: TRBV4-2; D gene: TRBD1; clone size: few; J gene: TRBJ2-5
CDR3 protein: CSAPPERGVHNEQFF; CDR3 DNA: TGCAGCGCCCCCCCTGAGCGGGGGGTCCACAATGAGCAGTTCTTC; V gene: TRBV29-1; D gene: TRBD2; clone size: few; J gene: TRBJ2-1
CDR3 protein: CASSLSGTVSNQPQHF; CDR3 DNA: TGTGCCAGCAGTTTATCTGGGACAGTTAGCAATCAGCCCCAGCATTTT; V gene: TRBV27; D gene: TRBD1; clone size: many; J gene: TRBJ1-5
CDR3 protein: CASSVRTSGGRTYEQYF; CDR3 DNA: TGTGCCAGCAGTGTTCGGACTAGCGGGGGGAGGACCTACGAGCAGTACTTC; V gene: TRBV6-1; D gene: TRBD2; clone size: few; J gene: TRBJ2-7
CDR3 protein: CASGRGGGDTQYF; CDR3 DNA: TGCGCCAGCGGTCGCGGAGGTGGAGATACGCAGTATTTT; V gene: TRBV5-1; D gene: .; clone size: .; J gene: TRBJ2-3
CDR3 protein: CASSLDVPSTDTQYF; CDR3 DNA: TGCGCCAGCAGCTTGGACGTTCCTAGCACAGATACGCAGTATTTT; V gene: TRBV5-1; D gene: .; clone size: .; J gene: TRBJ2-3
CDR3 protein: CASSRQGYGTEAFF; CDR3 DNA: TGCGCCAGCAGTCGACAGGGATACGGCACTGAAGCTTTCTTT; V gene: TRBV5-1; D gene: TRBD1; clone size: once; J gene: TRBJ1-1
CDR3 protein: CASRRSTSSPLHF; CDR3 DNA: TGTGCCAGCAGACGATCCACTTCATCACCCCTCCACTTT; V gene: TRBV6-6; D gene: .; clone size: .; J gene: TRBJ1-6
CDR3 protein: CASSFGIVGSGNTIYF; CDR3 DNA: TGTGCCAGCAGTTTCGGTATTGTGGGTTCTGGAAACACCATATATTTT; V gene: TRBV12-3/TRBV12-4; D gene: .; clone size: .; J gene: TRBJ1-3
CDR3 protein: CASSLPLLSGGEQFF; CDR3 DNA: TGTGCCAGCAGCTTACCCCTATTGAGCGGCGGAGAGCAGTTCTTC; V gene: TRBV7-8; D gene: .; clone size: many; J gene: TRBJ2-1
CDR3 protein: CASTMDWNTGELFF; CDR3 DNA: TGTGCCAGCACCATGGACTGGAACACCGGGGAGCTGTTTTTT; V gene: TRBV6-1; D gene: .; clone size: .; J gene: TRBJ2-2
CDR3 protein: CSAPSGAGGTQYF; CDR3 DNA: TGCAGTGCCCCCTCGGGGGCCGGTGGGACCCAGTACTTC; V gene: TRBV20-1; D gene: .; clone size: many; J gene: TRBJ2-5
CDR3 protein: CASSQGPSGGAHEQFF; CDR3 DNA: TGTGCCAGCAGCCAGGGTCCTAGCGGGGGGGCCCATGAGCAGTTCTTC; V gene: TRBV3-1; D gene: TRBD2; clone size: .; J gene: TRBJ2-1
CDR3 protein: CTSSLEPGQSFSNTGELFF; CDR3 DNA: TGCACCAGCAGTTTGGAGCCGGGACAGTCCTTCTCGAACACCGGGGAGCTGTTTTTT; V gene: TRBV27; D gene: TRBD1; clone size: medium-sized; J gene: TRBJ2-2
CDR3 protein: CASTNAGTFYNEQFF; CDR3 DNA: TGTGCCAGCACCAACGCCGGGACTTTCTACAATGAGCAGTTCTTC; V gene: TRBV9; D gene: .; clone size: medium-sized; J gene: TRBJ2-1
CDR3 protein: CSAGDRGRSETQYF; CDR3 DNA: TGCAGTGCTGGGGACAGGGGGCGATCAGAGACCCAGTACTTC; V gene: TRBV20-1; D gene: TRBD1; clone size: .; J gene: TRBJ2-5
CDR3 protein: CASSEGGANEKLFF; CDR3 DNA: TGTGCCAGCAGTGAAGGGGGGGCTAATGAAAAACTGTTTTTT; V gene: TRBV6-1; D gene: .; clone size: .; J gene: TRBJ1-4
CDR3 protein: CAISEYSNQPQHF; CDR3 DNA: TGTGCCATCAGTGAGTATAGCAATCAGCCCCAGCATTTT; V gene: TRBV10-3; D gene: .; clone size: few; J gene: TRBJ1-5
CDR3 protein: CASSPVDGVSSYEQYF; CDR3 DNA: TGTGCCAGCAGTCCCGTCGACGGAGTAAGCTCCTACGAGCAGTACTTC; V gene: TRBV27; D gene: .; clone size: .; J gene: TRBJ2-7
CDR3 protein: CASSQDRGGNEQFF; CDR3 DNA: TGTGCCAGCAGCCAAGATCGTGGCGGGAATGAGCAGTTCTTC; V gene: TRBV4-2; D gene: .; clone size: few; J gene: TRBJ2-1
CDR3 protein: CASSLGPRIGDTQYF; CDR3 DNA: TGTGCCAGCAGTTTAGGACCACGCATAGGTGATACGCAGTATTTT; V gene: TRBV12-3/TRBV12-4; D gene: .; clone size: .; J gene: TRBJ2-3
CDR3 protein: CASSSVQGNSPLHF; CDR3 DNA: TGTGCCAGCAGTTCGGTACAGGGAAATTCACCCCTCCACTTT; V gene: TRBV6-6; D gene: .; clone size: medium-sized; J gene: TRBJ1-6